These 3 T cell receptor beta chains were sequenced from one sample in a study of shared clonotypes between healthy human individuals. The table came from immunoSEQ multiplex PCR; TCRdb's copy has only in-frame clones and leaves some out. The data show 2 million to 2.5 million clones, about 94% seen once. Material: naive CD4+ T cells sorted from blood. Described subset: CD45RA+ positively selected. These receptors all come from a man aged 18 to 29 in good health.

J is TRBJ2-2 and V is TRBV6-5; D not certain. This CDR3 has 13 amino acids. Trimming removed 3 bases at V and 6 bases at J, with 8 bases between. Germline CDR1 is MNHEY and CDR2 is SVGAGI. Written as DNA, the CDR3 is TGTGCCAGCAGTTATTTTGAAGCCGGGGAGCTGTTTTTT. It encodes CASSYFEAGELFF.

This chain links TRBV7-6 with TRBJ2-1; TRBD1 aligns across 9 bases. CDR1 is SGHVS and CDR2 is FNYEAQ in the germline V gene. CDR3 length equals 17 residues. With V trimmed by 1 base and J by 8 bases, 12 bases remained unmatched. CDR3 nucleotides: TGTGCCAGCAGCTTAGACCCGGGACAGGGCGTAACTCATGAGCAGTTCTTC. Its translation: CASSLDPGQGVTHEQFF.

The rearrangement links TRBV18 to TRBJ1-3, with 7 bases aligning to TRBD1. Germline V gene sequence: CDR1 KGHSH, CDR2 LQKENI. The CDR3 has 18 amino acids. V lost 2 bases to trimming and J lost 1 base; unmatched junction nucleotides: 11. This chain's CDR3 is CASSPSRPGTASGNTIYF. The CDR3 DNA sequence: TGTGCCAGCTCACCATCCCGCCCCGGGACAGCATCTGGAAACACCATATATTTT.